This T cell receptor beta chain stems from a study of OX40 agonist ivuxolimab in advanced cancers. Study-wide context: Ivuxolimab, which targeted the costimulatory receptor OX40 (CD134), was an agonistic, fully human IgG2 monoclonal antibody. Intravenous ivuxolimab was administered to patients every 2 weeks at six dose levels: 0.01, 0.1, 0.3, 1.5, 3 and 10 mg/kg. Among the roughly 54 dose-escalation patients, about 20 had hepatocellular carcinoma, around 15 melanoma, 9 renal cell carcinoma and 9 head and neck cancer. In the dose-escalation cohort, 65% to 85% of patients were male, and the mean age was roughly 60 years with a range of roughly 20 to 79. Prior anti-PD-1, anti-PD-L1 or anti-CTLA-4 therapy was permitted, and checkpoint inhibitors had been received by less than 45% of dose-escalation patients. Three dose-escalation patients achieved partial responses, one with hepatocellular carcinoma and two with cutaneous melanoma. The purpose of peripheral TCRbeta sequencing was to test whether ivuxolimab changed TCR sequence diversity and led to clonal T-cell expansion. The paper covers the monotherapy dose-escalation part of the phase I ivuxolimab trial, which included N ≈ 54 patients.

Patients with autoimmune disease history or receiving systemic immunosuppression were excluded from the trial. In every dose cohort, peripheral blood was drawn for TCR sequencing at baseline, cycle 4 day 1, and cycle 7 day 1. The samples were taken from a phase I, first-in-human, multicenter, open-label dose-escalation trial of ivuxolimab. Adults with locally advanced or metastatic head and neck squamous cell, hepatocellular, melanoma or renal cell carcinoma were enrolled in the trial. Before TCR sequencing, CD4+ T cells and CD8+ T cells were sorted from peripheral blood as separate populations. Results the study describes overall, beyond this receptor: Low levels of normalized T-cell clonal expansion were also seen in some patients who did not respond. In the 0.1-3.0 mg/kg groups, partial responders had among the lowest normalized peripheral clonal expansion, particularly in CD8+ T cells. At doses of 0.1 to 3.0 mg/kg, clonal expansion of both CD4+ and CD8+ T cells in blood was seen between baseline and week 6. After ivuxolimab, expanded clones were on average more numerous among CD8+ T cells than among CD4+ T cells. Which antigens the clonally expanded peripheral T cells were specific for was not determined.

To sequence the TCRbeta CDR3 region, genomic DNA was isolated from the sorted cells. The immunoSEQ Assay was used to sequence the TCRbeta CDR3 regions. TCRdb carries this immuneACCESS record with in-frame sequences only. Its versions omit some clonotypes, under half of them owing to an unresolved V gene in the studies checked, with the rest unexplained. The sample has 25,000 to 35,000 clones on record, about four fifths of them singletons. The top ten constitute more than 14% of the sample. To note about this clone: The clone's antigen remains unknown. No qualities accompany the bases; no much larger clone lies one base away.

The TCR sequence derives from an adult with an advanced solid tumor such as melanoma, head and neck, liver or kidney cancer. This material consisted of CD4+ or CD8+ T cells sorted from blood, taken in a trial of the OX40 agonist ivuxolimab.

The DNA sequence follows: TGTGCCAGCAGTTCATGGGGACGTACGAGCTCCTACGAGCAGTACTTC. It codes for CASSSWGRTSSYEQYF. The chain uses TRBV28 and TRBJ2-7; the D gene is perhaps TRBD1 or TRBD2, each of them matching over 5 bases. The CDR3 spans 16 residues, from the cysteine through the phenylalanine. Only the CDR3 DNA stays, 48 bases, in frame from base 1. CDR1 and CDR2 (MDHEN, SYDVKM) derive from the germline V gene. V loses 4 bases of germline sequence and J loses 0 bases, and the interval between the two ends is 16 bases. Reference TRBV28 and TRBJ2-7 genes cover what lies past the CDR3, so the full variable domain is DVKVTQSSRYLVKRTGEKVFLECVQDMDHENMFWYRQDPGLGLRLIYFSYDVKMKEKGDIPEGYSVSREKKERFSLILESASTNQTSMYLCASSSWGRTSSYEQYFGPGTRLTVT.